A selection of T cell receptor beta chains follows, all from one sample in a study of shared clonotypes between healthy human individuals. The assay was immunoSEQ multiplex PCR, and TCRdb's table has in-frame clones only and misses some. The repertoire holds about 640,000 clones, with less than 80% as singletons. Specimen: memory CD4+ T cells sorted from blood. The receptor set was obtained from a woman aged 25 to 45 in good health. Both conserved end residues are trimmed from each CDR3.

v_gene	j_gene	CDR3aa
TRBV18	TRBJ2-5	ASSYLRRLAVYQETQY
TRBV5-1	TRBJ1-4	ASRETTNEKLF
TRBV21-1	TRBJ2-7	ASSNPSYEQY
TRBV4-2	TRBJ2-2	ASSQDNQGVTGELF
TRBV6-1	TRBJ2-3	ASSDTSGRAASTQY
TRBV19	TRBJ2-6	ASSPTGTGANVLT
TRBV11-2	TRBJ2-5	ASSLDWIETQY
TRBV6-6	TRBJ2-3	ASRSPTGRGADTQY
TRBV10-2	TRBJ2-7	ASSEGGSSYEQY
TRBV27	TRBJ2-2	ASRLLAGVGNTGELF
TRBV7-3	TRBJ2-3	ASSLENEDTQY
TRBV10-3	TRBJ2-2	AIRGNTGELF
TRBV13	TRBJ2-5	ASSLARETQY
TRBV2	TRBJ2-7	ASSVGRELEQY
TRBV2	TRBJ2-7	ASNSAHQREAQY
TRBV19	TRBJ2-2	ASGPGQGVPGELF
TRBV11-1	TRBJ2-7	ASSQGPNEQY
TRBV4-1	TRBJ1-2	ASSRGPGQGAGYT
TRBV18	TRBJ1-2	ASSPGPYANYGYT
TRBV10-3	TRBJ2-1	AISERVPNEQF
TRBV7-7	TRBJ2-5	ASSILAGGGETQY
TRBV18	TRBJ1-3	ASSLDRANTIY
TRBV19	TRBJ1-5	ASSNRGDGNQPQH
TRBV5-1	TRBJ2-3	ASSWFDRAGQY
TRBV30	TRBJ2-5	AWKGTVQETQY
TRBV18	TRBJ1-1	ASSPGGIEAF
TRBV18	TRBJ1-1	ASSSRTGIVAF
TRBV7-8	TRBJ2-7	ASSLVSARHEQY
TRBV2	TRBJ1-1	ASSESRGMNTEAF
TRBV6-5	TRBJ1-2	ASSQTGYGYT
TRBV4-1	TRBJ2-1	ASSQPGINEQF
TRBV7-9	TRBJ1-1	ASSLENTEAF
TRBV5-1	TRBJ2-3	ASSAWETADTQY
TRBV28	TRBJ2-4	ASGEGVAKNIQY
TRBV11-2	TRBJ1-5	ASSRQDGYNQPQH
TRBV11-2	TRBJ1-4	ASSSIRQGEKLF
TRBV29-1	TRBJ2-5	SALIVRLAGGQETQY
TRBV5-1	TRBJ2-6	ASSFVGQGFGGANVLT
TRBV2	TRBJ2-2	ASSELFGQGTGELF
TRBV28	TRBJ1-2	ASSLGGELYGYT
TRBV2	TRBJ2-1	ASSERAGGPGEQF
TRBV6-6	TRBJ2-7	ASRRQGMYEQY
TRBV7-8	TRBJ1-5	ASSAFGYGNQPQH
TRBV13	TRBJ2-3	ASSRDGTGEADTQY
TRBV28	TRBJ2-6	ASQGSGANVLT
TRBV7-9	TRBJ2-6	ASSLAAASSGANVLT
TRBV28	TRBJ2-5	ASSLMSSFETQY
TRBV27	TRBJ2-3	ASSLRRSTDTQY
TRBV5-4	TRBJ2-3	ASSSSNTDTQY